This TCR beta chain emerged from a study of regulatory T cells in long-lasting Graves disease. The time point was: persistent/refractory GD, antithyroid drugs over 5 years with positive TRAb. PBMC RNA was the source of the TCR library. Collection of peripheral blood (around 10 milliliters) was done using EDTA tubes. General study points: Persistent disease samples used TRBV28, TRBJ1-2 and TRBJ2-5 preferentially.

To note about this clonotype: Its target is not known.

To make TCR beta libraries, researchers used iRepertoire HTBI primers and Arm-PCR of CDR3 regions. TCRdb independently ran MiXCR on the multiplex PCR reads; one entry per CDR3 protein. The sample carries almost 350,000 distinct CDR3 sequences, roughly 21% recorded once. CDR1 is MDHEN and CDR2 is SYDVKM in the germline V gene. V was clipped by 4 bases and J by 2 bases, with 15 bases between them. The CDR3 loop spans 15 amino acids. This chain links TRBV28 with TRBJ2-7; D might be TRBD2 (5 bases). This receptor was obtained from a female donor with Graves disease. The specimen comprised peripheral blood mononuclear cells (PBMCs), sampled when the disease was refractory, from a patient treated with antithyroid drugs. CDR3 region: CASSSGGAEAYEQYF. DNA of the CDR3: TGTGCCAGCAGTTCGGGTGGAGCGGAAGCCTACGAGCAGTACTTC.